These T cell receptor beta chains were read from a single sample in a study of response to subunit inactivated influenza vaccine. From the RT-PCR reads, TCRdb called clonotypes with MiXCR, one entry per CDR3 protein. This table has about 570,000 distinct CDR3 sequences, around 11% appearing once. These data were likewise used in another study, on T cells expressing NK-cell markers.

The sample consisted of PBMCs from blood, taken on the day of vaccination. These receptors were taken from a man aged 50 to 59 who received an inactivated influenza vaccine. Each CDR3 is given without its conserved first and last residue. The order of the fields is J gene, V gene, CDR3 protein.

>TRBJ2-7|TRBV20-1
SARDGAGNYEQY
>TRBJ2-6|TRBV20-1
SARDTGTGANVLT
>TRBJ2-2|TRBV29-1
SARATGELF
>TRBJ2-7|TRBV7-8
ASILSQGPYEQY
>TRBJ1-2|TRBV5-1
ASSKGQGYGYT
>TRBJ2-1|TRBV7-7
ASSLAGVLDEQF
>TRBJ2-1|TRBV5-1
ASKSFAGGSNEQF
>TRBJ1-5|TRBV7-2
ASSSMTGGSGPQH
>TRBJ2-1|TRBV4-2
ASSQAGTELAGDNEQF
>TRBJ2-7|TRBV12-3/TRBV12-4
ASTRTGDSSYEQY
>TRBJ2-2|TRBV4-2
ASSQGPPLGGSGPGELF
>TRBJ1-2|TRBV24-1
ATSPGKYYGYT
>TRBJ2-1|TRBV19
ASNSPPGTSYNEQF
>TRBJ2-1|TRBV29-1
SVEPGLADSYNEQF
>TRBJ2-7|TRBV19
ASRDYTYEQY
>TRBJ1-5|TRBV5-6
ASSLGSGTQPQH
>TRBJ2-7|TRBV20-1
SASSREQY
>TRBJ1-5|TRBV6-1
ASSRTGGDGQPQH
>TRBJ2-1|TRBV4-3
ASSQDLRREVHEQF
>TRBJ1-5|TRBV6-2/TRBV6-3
ASTGEDWQPQH
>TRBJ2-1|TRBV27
ASSPSSGSYEQF
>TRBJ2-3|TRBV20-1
SAKQGPTDTQY
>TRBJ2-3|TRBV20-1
SANRRQGGTTDTQY
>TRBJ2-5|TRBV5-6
ASSLTVRKTQY
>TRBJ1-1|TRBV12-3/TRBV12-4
ASSTWNTEAF
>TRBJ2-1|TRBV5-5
ASSSAGGNEQF
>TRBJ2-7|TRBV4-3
ASSQGGLGNEQY
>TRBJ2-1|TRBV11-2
ASSATSGANNEQF
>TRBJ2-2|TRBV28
ASSASLTRERTF
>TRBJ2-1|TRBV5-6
ASSRQGIANNEQF
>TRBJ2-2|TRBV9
ASSVGQRNTGELF
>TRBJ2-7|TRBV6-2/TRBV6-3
ASSYSSNSYEQY
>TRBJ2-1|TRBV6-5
ASSFRGARSQF
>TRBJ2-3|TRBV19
ASSSRVISTDTQY
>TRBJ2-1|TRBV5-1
ASSMGARLSDEQF
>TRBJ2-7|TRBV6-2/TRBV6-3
ASSYRSGTSGASYEQY
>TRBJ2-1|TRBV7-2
ASSQRLDNEQF
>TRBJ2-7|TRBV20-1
SARYGFGRSYEQY
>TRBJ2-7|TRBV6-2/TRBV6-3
ASTITPDRGYEQY
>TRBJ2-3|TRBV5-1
ASSLQPGQTAQY
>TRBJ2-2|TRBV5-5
ASSKRAGTGTTGELF
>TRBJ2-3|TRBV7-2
ASSLFDTQY
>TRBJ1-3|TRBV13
ASSLGLAGGNTIY
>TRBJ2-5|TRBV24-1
ATSDTTSGGNQETQY
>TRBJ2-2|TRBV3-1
ASSQDGGTNTGELF
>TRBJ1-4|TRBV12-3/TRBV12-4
ASSYRIRGEKLF